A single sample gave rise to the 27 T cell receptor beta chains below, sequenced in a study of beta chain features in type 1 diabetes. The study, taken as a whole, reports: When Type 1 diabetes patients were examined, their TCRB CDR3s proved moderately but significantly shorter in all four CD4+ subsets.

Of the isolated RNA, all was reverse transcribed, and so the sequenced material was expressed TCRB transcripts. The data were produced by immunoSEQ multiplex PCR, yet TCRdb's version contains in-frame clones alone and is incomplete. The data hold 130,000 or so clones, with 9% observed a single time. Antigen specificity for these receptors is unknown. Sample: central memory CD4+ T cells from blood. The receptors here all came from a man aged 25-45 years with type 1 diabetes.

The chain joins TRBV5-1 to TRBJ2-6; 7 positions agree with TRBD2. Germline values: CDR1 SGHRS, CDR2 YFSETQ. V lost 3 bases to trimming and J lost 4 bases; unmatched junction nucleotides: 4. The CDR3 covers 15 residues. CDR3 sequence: CASSSGGFGANVLTF. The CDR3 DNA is TGCGCCAGCAGCTCGGGGGGATTCGGGGCCAACGTCCTGACTTTC.

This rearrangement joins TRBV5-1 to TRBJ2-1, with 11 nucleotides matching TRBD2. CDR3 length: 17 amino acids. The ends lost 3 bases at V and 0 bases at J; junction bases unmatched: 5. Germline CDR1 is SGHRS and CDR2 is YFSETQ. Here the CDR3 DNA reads TGCGCCAGCAGCTCCTCTAGCGGGGGGACCTCCTACAATGAGCAGTTCTTC. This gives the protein CASSSSSGGTSYNEQFF.

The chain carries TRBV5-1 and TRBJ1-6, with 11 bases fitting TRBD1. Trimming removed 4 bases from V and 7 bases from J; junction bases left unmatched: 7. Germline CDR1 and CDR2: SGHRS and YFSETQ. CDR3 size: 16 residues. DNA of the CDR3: TGCGCCAGCAGCGACCCTGGACAGGGGGCAAATTCACCCCTCCACTTT. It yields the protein CASSDPGQGANSPLHF. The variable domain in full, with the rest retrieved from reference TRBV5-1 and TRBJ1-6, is KAGVTQTPRYLIKTRGQQVTLSCSPISGHRSVSWYQQTPGQGLQFLFEYFSETQRNKGNFPGRFSGRQFSNSRSEMNVSTLELGDSALYLCASSDPGQGANSPLHFGNGTRLTVT.

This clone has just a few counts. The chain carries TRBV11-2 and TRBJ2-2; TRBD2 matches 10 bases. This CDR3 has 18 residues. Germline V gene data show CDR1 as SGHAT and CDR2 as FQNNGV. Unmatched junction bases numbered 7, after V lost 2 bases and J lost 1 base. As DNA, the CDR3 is TGTGCCAGCAGCTTACATGCTAGCGGGGGAGAGAACACCGGGGAGCTGTTTTTT. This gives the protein CASSLHASGGENTGELFF.

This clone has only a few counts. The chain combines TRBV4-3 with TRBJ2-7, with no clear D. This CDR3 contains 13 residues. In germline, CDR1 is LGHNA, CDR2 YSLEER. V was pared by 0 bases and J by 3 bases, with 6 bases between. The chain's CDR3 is CASSQEYGYEQYF. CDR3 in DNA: TGCGCCAGCAGCCAAGAATACGGCTACGAGCAGTACTTC.

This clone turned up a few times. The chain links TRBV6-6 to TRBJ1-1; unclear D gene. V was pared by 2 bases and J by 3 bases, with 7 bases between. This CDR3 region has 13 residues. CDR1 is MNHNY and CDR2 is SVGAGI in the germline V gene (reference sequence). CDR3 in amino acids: CASSYEADTEAFF. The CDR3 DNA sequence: TGTGCCAGCAGTTACGAGGCCGACACTGAAGCTTTCTTT.

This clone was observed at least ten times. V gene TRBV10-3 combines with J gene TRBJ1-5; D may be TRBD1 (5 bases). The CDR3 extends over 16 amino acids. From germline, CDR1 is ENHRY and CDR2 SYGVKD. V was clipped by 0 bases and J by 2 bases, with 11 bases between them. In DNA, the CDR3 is TGTGCCATCAGTGAGTCCAGGGAACGGGGCAATCAGCCCCAGCATTTT. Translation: CAISESRERGNQPQHF.

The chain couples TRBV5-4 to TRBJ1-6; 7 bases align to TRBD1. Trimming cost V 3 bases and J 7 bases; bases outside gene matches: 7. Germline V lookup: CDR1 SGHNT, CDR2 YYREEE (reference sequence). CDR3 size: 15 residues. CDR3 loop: CASSSGQKLNSPLHF. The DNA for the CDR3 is TGTGCCAGCAGCTCGGGACAGAAACTAAATTCACCCCTCCACTTT.

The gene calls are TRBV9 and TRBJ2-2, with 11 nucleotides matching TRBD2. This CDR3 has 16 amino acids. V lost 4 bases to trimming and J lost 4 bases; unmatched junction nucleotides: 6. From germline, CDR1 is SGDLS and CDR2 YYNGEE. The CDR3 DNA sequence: TGTGCCAGCAGCTTTCGTAGCGGGGGGGCCACCGGGGAGCTGTTTTTT. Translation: CASSFRSGGATGELFF.

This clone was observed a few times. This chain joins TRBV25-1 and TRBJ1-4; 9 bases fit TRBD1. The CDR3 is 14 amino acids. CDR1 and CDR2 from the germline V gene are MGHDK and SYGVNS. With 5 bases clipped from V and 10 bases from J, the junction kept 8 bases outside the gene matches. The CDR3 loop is CASSSGTGSRKLFF. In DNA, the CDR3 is TGTGCCAGCAGTTCCGGGACAGGGTCTAGAAAACTGTTTTTT.

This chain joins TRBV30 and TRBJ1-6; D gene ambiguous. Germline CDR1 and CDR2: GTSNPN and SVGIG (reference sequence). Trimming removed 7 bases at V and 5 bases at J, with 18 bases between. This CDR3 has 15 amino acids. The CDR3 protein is CASPAPGSNNSPLHF. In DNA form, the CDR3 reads TGTGCCTCCCCAGCGCCGGGTAGCAATAATTCACCCCTCCACTTT.

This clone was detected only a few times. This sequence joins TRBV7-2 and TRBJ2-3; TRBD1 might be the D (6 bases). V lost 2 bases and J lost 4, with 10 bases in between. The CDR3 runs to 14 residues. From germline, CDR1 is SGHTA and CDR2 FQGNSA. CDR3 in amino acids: CASSLRGTSDTQYF. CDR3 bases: TGTGCCAGCAGCTTAAGGGGGACCTCAGATACGCAGTATTTT.

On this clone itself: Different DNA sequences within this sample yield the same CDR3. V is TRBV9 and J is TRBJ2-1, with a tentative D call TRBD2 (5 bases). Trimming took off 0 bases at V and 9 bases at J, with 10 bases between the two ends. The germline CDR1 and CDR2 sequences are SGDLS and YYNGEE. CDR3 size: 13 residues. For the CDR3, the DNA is TGTGCCAGCAGCGTAGGGCTGGCGGGTGAGCAGTTCTTC. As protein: CASSVGLAGEQFF.

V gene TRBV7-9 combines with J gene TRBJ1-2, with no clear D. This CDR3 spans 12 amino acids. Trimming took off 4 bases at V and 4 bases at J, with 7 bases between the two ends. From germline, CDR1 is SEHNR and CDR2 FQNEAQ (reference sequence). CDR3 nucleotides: TGTGCCAGCAGCTCTACTTCCTATGGCTACACCTTC. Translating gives CASSSTSYGYTF. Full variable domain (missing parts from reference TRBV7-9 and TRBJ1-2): DTGVSQNPRHKITKRGQNVTFRCDPISEHNRLYWYRQTLGQGPEFLTYFQNEAQLEKSRLLSDRFSAERPKGSFSTLEIQRTEQGDSAMYLCASSSTSYGYTFGSGTRLTVV.

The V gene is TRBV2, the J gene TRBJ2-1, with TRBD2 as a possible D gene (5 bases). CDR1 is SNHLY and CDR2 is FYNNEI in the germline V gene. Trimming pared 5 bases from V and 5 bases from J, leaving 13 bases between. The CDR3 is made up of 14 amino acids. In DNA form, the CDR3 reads TGTGCCAGCAGTTCCACAACTAGACACAATGAGCAGTTCTTC. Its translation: CASSSTTRHNEQFF.

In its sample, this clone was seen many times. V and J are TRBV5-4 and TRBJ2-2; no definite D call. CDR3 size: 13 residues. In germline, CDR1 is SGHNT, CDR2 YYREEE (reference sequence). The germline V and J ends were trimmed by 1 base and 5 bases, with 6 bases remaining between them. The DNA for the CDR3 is TGTGCCAGCAGCTTGAGTCAGACCGGGGAGCTGTTTTTT. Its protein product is CASSLSQTGELFF.

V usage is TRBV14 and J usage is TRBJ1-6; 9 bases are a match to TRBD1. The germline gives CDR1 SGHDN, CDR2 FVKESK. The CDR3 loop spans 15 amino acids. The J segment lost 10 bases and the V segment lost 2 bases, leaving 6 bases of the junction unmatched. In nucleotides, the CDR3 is TGTGCCAGCAGCCAACAAGACAGGGGGAACTCACCCCTCCACTTT. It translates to CASSQQDRGNSPLHF.

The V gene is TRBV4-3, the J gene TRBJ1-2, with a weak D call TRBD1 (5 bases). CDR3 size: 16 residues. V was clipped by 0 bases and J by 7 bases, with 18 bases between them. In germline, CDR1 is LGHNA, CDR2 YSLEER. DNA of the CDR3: TGCGCCAGCAGCCAAGAATTCCCGACAGATTTTCGTGGCTACACCTTC. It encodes CASSQEFPTDFRGYTF.

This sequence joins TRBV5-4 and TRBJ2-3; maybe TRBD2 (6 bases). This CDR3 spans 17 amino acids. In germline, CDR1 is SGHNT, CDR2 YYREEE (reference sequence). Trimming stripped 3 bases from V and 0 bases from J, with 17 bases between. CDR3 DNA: TGTGCCAGCAGCTCCGGGACTCCCTCCCCAAGCACAGATACGCAGTATTTT. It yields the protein CASSSGTPSPSTDTQYF.

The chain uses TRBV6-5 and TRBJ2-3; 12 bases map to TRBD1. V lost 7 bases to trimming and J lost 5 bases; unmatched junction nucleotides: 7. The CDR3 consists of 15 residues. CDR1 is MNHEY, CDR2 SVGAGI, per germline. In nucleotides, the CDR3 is TGTGCCAGCAAAACGGGACAGGGGGCGATAGATACGCAGTATTTT. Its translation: CASKTGQGAIDTQYF.

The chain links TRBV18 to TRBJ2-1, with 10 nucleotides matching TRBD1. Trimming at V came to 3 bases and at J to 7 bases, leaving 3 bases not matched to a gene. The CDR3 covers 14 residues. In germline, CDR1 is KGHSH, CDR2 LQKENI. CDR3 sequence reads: CASSPGQGRNEQFF. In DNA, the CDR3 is TGTGCCAGCTCACCGGGACAGGGGAGAAATGAGCAGTTCTTC.

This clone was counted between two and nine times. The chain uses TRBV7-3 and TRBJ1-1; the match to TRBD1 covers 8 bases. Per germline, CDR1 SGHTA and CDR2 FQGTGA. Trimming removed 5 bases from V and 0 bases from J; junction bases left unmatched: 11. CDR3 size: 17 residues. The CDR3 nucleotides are TGTGCCAGCAGCCTACATCCGACAGGGGATGTGAACACTGAAGCTTTCTTT. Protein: CASSLHPTGDVNTEAFF.

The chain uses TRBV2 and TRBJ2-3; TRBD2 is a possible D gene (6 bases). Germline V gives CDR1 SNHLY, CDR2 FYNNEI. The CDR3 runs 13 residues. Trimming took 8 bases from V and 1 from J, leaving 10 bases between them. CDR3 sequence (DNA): TGTGCCAGCGGCGGGGAAGGCACAGATACGCAGTATTTT. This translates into CASGGEGTDTQYF. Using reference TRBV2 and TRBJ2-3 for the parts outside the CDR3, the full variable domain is EPEVTQTPSHQVTQMGQEVILRCVPISNHLYFYWYRQILGQKVEFLVSFYNNEISEKSEIFDDQFSVERPDGSNFTLKIRSTKLEDSAMYFCASGGEGTDTQYFGPGTRLTVL.

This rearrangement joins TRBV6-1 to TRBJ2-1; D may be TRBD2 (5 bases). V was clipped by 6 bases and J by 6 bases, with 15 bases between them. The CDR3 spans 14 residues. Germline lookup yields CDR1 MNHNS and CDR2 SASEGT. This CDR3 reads CASSLHGTSNEQFF. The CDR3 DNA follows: TGTGCCAGCAGCCTCCATGGAACTAGCAATGAGCAGTTCTTC.

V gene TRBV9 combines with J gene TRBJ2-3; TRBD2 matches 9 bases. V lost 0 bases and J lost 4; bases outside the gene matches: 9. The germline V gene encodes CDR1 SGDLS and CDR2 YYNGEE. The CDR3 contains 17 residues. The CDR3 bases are TGTGCCAGCAGCGTAGTCGGGCTAGCGGGGTTGGCAGATACGCAGTATTTT. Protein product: CASSVVGLAGLADTQYF.

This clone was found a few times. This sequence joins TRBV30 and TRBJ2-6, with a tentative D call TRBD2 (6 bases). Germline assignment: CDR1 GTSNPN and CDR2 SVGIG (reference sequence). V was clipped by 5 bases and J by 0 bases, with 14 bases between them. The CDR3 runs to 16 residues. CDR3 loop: CAWLKQGLSGANVLTF. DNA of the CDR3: TGTGCCTGGCTTAAGCAGGGACTCTCTGGGGCCAACGTCCTGACTTTC.

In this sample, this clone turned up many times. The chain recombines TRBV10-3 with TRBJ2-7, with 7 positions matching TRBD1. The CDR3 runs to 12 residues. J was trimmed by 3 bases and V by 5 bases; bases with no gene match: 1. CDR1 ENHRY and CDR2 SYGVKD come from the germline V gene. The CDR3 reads CAISNRGYEQYF. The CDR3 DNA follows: TGTGCCATCAGTAACAGGGGCTACGAGCAGTACTTC.